One and the same sample provided the 14 T cell receptor beta chains below, sequenced in a study of response to subunit inactivated influenza vaccine. MiXCR, run by TCRdb on the RT-PCR reads, gives a single entry per CDR3 protein. There are 530,000 or so distinct CDR3 sequences in the sample; roughly 23% occur only once, and 1.5% to 2% lies in the top ten. The sample was CD4+ T cells sorted from PBMCs, taken about 5 days after vaccination. The receptors were gathered from a man aged 50 to 60 who received an inactivated influenza vaccine.

This clonotype was counted a few times. The V call is TRBV7-2, the J call TRBJ2-5; TRBD2 is a possible D gene (5 bases). The CDR3 consists of 17 residues. Germline lookup yields CDR1 SGHTA and CDR2 FQGNSA. V gave up 2 bases and J gave up 10 bases, with 26 bases separating them. CDR3 protein: CASSLMLPGGSSFIQYF. CDR3 bases: TGTGCCAGCAGCTTAATGCTCCCAGGAGGCAGTTCATTTATCCAGTACTTC.

V is TRBV9 and J is TRBJ2-5; D gene uncertain. Per the germline V gene, CDR1 is SGDLS and CDR2 is YYNGEE. The CDR3 length is 15 residues. V lost 0 bases and J 0 bases, leaving 9 bases between the germline ends. CDR3 sequence: CASSVGAQYQETQYF. The CDR3 DNA is TGTGCCAGCAGCGTAGGGGCTCAGTACCAAGAGACCCAGTACTTC.

This clonotype was counted at least ten times. The chain links TRBV12-3 or TRBV12-4 to TRBJ2-5; perhaps D is TRBD1 or TRBD2 (5 bases each). The CDR3 sequence is 13 residues long. V was pared by 5 bases and J by 1 base, with 8 bases between. The CDR3: CASSRDGQETQYF. The DNA for the CDR3 is TGTGCCAGCAGTCGGGACGGCCAAGAGACCCAGTACTTC.

The rearrangement uses TRBV11-2 and TRBJ2-3, with a weak D call TRBD1 (6 bases). Germline V lookup: CDR1 SGHAT, CDR2 FQNNGV. The CDR3 has 14 residues. Trimming shortened V by 6 bases and J by 0 bases, and 10 bases separated the two germline ends. CDR3 nucleotide sequence: TGTGCCAGCAGACCCACAGGGAGCACAGATACGCAGTATTTT. It yields the protein CASRPTGSTDTQYF.

This clonotype turned up a few times. The J gene is TRBJ2-7, the V gene TRBV7-2; 8 positions agree with TRBD2. The J segment lost 6 bases and the V segment lost 4 bases, leaving 8 bases of the junction unmatched. The CDR3 has 14 residues. CDR1 and CDR2 (germline): SGHTA, FQGNSA. The CDR3, as DNA: TGTGCCAGCAGCTCCGGACTAGCTTCTCCCGAGCAGTACTTC. Protein: CASSSGLASPEQYF.

This clonotype was counted only a few times. The chain has TRBV12-3 or TRBV12-4 and TRBJ1-6; 8 positions match TRBD1. V was clipped by 2 bases and J by 5 bases; unmatched bases: 5. The CDR3 consists of 16 residues. This CDR3 reads CASSLQGAENNSPLHF. In DNA, the CDR3 is TGTGCCAGCAGTTTACAGGGGGCTGAGAATAATTCACCCCTCCACTTT.

The chain uses TRBV19 and TRBJ2-1, with 7 bases fitting TRBD2. The V segment lost 0 bases and the J segment 8 bases; nucleotides outside the gene matches: 10. The CDR3 is made up of 16 amino acids. CDR1 is LNHDA, CDR2 SQIVND, per germline (reference sequence). CDR3 protein: CASSIDLTSTLDEQFF. In DNA form, the CDR3 reads TGTGCCAGTAGTATAGATTTGACTAGCACCCTCGATGAGCAGTTCTTC.

This clonotype was counted a few times. This chain links TRBV24-1 with TRBJ2-2; the match to TRBD2 covers 7 bases. Germline trimming cut 5 bases from V and 2 bases from J; bases unmatched to any gene: 7. The CDR3 extends over 16 amino acids. The germline V gene has CDR1 KGHDR and CDR2 SFDVKD. In nucleotides, the CDR3 is TGTGCCACCAGTGTGGCGGGAGTGGCAAACACCGGGGAGCTGTTTTTT. Translation gives CATSVAGVANTGELFF.

This clonotype has only a few counts. The chain carries TRBV10-3 and TRBJ2-1, with 9 bases matching TRBD1. The germline V gene encodes CDR1 ENHRY and CDR2 SYGVKD. The CDR3 runs 15 residues. V lost 10 bases to trimming and J lost 4 bases; unmatched junction nucleotides: 11. For the CDR3, the DNA is TGTGCCAGTATACCGGGACAGGGTCTTTACAATGAGCAGTTCTTC. This codes for CASIPGQGLYNEQFF.

This chain uses TRBV5-1 with TRBJ2-3; D gene uncertain. V lost 0 bases and J 11 bases, leaving 10 bases between the germline ends. CDR3 length: 12 amino acids. CDR1 and CDR2 from the germline V gene are SGHRS and YFSETQ. The DNA for the CDR3 is TGCGCCAGCAGCTTGGATCCCGCTAGGCAGTATTTT. Protein product: CASSLDPARQYF.

The table lists this clonotype with a few counts. V gene TRBV7-6 combines with J gene TRBJ1-1; 9 bases are a match to TRBD1. J was trimmed by 1 base and V by 5 bases; bases with no gene match: 5. The CDR3 sequence is 15 residues long. Per the germline V gene, CDR1 is SGHVS and CDR2 is FNYEAQ. The DNA for the CDR3 is TGTGCCAGCAGCCCGGACAGGGGACGGAACACTGAAGCTTTCTTT. Encoded protein: CASSPDRGRNTEAFF.

This rearrangement joins TRBV6-1 to TRBJ1-4, with unresolved D. Trimming took 5 bases from V and 8 from J, leaving 12 bases between them. CDR1 and CDR2 from the germline V gene are MNHNS and SASEGT. The CDR3 has 13 residues. CDR3 protein: CASSKGLVEKLFF. The CDR3 DNA sequence: TGTGCCAGCAGTAAAGGCTTGGTGGAAAAACTGTTTTTT.

V is TRBV5-1 and J is TRBJ2-1; 13 positions match TRBD2. From germline, CDR1 is SGHRS and CDR2 YFSETQ. Trimming removed 4 bases from V and 4 bases from J; junction bases left unmatched: 8. The CDR3 has 17 residues. The CDR3 region is CASSLLAGGPSYNEQFF. The CDR3 nucleotides are TGCGCCAGCAGCCTACTAGCGGGAGGGCCCTCGTACAATGAGCAGTTCTTC.

This clonotype has more than one count but fewer than ten. V gene TRBV24-1 combines with J gene TRBJ2-1; TRBD1 agrees at 9 bases. The V segment lost 6 bases and the J segment 4 bases; nucleotides outside the gene matches: 6. Per germline, CDR1 KGHDR and CDR2 SFDVKD. The CDR3 sequence is 15 residues long. This chain's CDR3 is CATSPAGTGYNEQFF. The CDR3 DNA follows: TGTGCCACCAGTCCGGCCGGGACAGGGTACAATGAGCAGTTCTTC.